Included here is one T cell receptor (beta chain) sequence, with context. As yet, its antigen is unknown. The sample comes from a study of cytomegalovirus exposure and HLA in healthy donors. Findings of the study overall: Earlier analysis found most TCR beta V segments productive about 90% or about 30% of the time. Later findings reportedly placed an Asian-associated ancestry cluster below the roughly 700-donor mean for N-insertions.

PCR was performed using 60 Vbeta and 13 Jbeta primers. Clones were read by immunoSEQ multiplex PCR, and TCRdb kept only the in-frame ones, dropping some. In the table there are some 110,000 clones, roughly 74% of which are singletons. The germline gives CDR1 SGHRS, CDR2 YFSETQ. This CDR3 spans 15 amino acids. This TCR came from a middle-aged man in good health and CMV-seronegative. The sequenced material came from PBMCs. This chain connects TRBV5-1 to TRBJ2-5, with 8 bases that match TRBD1. TRBJ2-7 explains the end of the DNA better; the J call may be wrong. CDR3 bases: TGCGCCAGCAGCATCCATGGACAGGGTGCGTACGAGCAGTACTTC. It encodes CASSIHGQGAYEQYF.